These T cell receptor beta chains were read from a single sample in a study of T cell responses to AZD1222 COVID-19 vaccine. Assay: immunoSEQ multiplex PCR; the TCRdb copy retains only in-frame clones and omits some. The profile shows about 110,000 clones, 90% of them singletons. This sample comprised peripheral blood, obtained 28 days after the second AZD1222 dose. All receptors derive from an adult who received the AZD1222 COVID-19 vaccine. The CDR3 runs from the conserved cysteine through the conserved F or W. The D gene is left open where the match is weak. Rows may omit the clone size; those that give it use once, few, many or a size class.

d_call cdr3_length j_call v_call clone_size cdr3_nt cdr3_aa
TRBD2 16 TRBJ2-3 TRBV15 once TGTGCCACCAGCATAAGGCTAGCGGGGGACACAGATACGCAGTATTTT CATSIRLAGDTDTQYF
NA 15 TRBJ2-7 TRBV7-2 few TGTGCCAGCAGCTTAGGACAGGCAAGCTCCTACGAGCAGTACTTC CASSLGQASSYEQYF
TRBD2 14 TRBJ2-5 TRBV6-5 NA TGTGCCAGCAGTTATGTCGGGGGGGGCGGGGCCCAGTACTTC CASSYVGGGGAQYF
NA 12 TRBJ1-1 TRBV7-8 NA TGTGCCAGCAGCCGAGCCGGACGTGAAGCTTTCTTT CASSRAGREAFF
NA 22 TRBJ1-5 TRBV21-1 NA TGTGCCAGCAGCACAAAGAGGGGGGACGGACGAAAACCAGCGGGATTAGGACAGCCCCAGCATTTT CASSTKRGDGRKPAGLGQPQHF
NA 16 TRBJ2-1 TRBV5-1 NA TGCGCCAGCAGCTTGGCCGGAGGGGGCTCTTCAAATGAGCAGTTCTTC CASSLAGGGSSNEQFF
NA 12 TRBJ1-2 TRBV21-1 NA TGTGCCAGCGGTCGGGAGGCTCGTGGCTACACCTTC CASGREARGYTF
TRBD1 15 TRBJ1-2 TRBV7-2 NA TGTGCCAGCAGCTTAACAGGGGGCGACGGCTATGGCTACACCTTC CASSLTGGDGYGYTF
TRBD1 13 TRBJ1-2 TRBV29-1 NA TGCAGCGTCGAGGGGGCAACTAACTATGGCTACACCTTC CSVEGATNYGYTF
NA 13 TRBJ1-6 TRBV5-1 once TGCGCCAGCCAAGGGGACACTAATTCACCCCTCCACTTT CASQGDTNSPLHF
NA 15 TRBJ1-4 TRBV9 NA TGTGCCAGCAGCGTAGCTGTGGGGGTCGTTGAAAAACTGTTTTTT CASSVAVGVVEKLFF
NA 15 TRBJ2-1 TRBV18 NA TGTGCCAGCTCACAGACACTCAGCTCCTACAATGAGCAGTTCTTC CASSQTLSSYNEQFF
NA 18 TRBJ2-1 TRBV24-1 NA TGTGCCACCAGTGATTCCCAGTTTGGGGGAGGTAGCTACAATGAGCAGTTCTTC CATSDSQFGGGSYNEQFF
NA 14 TRBJ1-4 TRBV7-2 NA TGTGCCAGCAGCCGCACAGGGCCCAAAGAAAAACTGTTTTTT CASSRTGPKEKLFF
NA 12 TRBJ1-5 TRBV13 many TGTGCCAGCAGCTTAGGGTCCCAGCCCCAGCATTTT CASSLGSQPQHF
NA 14 TRBJ1-1 TRBV19 NA TGTGCCAGTAGTCTAGAGACGGCGAACACTGAAGCTTTCTTT CASSLETANTEAFF
NA 15 TRBJ1-3 TRBV11-1 NA TGTGCCAGCAGCTTGGTGGGGACCTCTGGAAACACCATATATTTT CASSLVGTSGNTIYF
NA 15 TRBJ1-1 TRBV3-1/TRBV3-2 once TGTGCCAGCAGCCAAGTCAGGGGTCTGGACACTGAAGCTTTCTTT CASSQVRGLDTEAFF
TRBD2 16 TRBJ2-3 TRBV11-3 NA TGTGCCAGCAGCTTAACGGGGGGTATATCCACAGATACGCAGTATTTT CASSLTGGISTDTQYF
NA 14 TRBJ1-1 TRBV10-3 once TGTGCCATCAGTGAGTCGAGTAGGAACACTGAAGCTTTCTTT CAISESSRNTEAFF
NA 16 TRBJ1-1 TRBV6-2/TRBV6-3 NA TGTGCCAGCACCCCGTGGGGAAGGGGAGATAACACTGAAGCTTTCTTT CASTPWGRGDNTEAFF
NA 15 TRBJ1-5 TRBV6-2/TRBV6-3 NA TGTGCCAGCAGTTACCGGCAGTATAGCAATCAGCCCCAGCATTTT CASSYRQYSNQPQHF
NA 12 TRBJ2-5 TRBV21-1 NA TGTGCCAGCAGGATTGGTCAAGAGACCCAGTACTTC CASRIGQETQYF
NA 15 TRBJ2-3 TRBV7-2 NA TGTGCCAGCAGCTTAGTTCCCCGGAGCACAGATACGCAGTATTTT CASSLVPRSTDTQYF
TRBD2 14 TRBJ2-1 TRBV24-1 NA TGTGCCACCAGTGTCTCGGGGGGTGGGAATGAGCAGTTCTTC CATSVSGGGNEQFF
NA 14 TRBJ1-1 TRBV7-3 NA TGTGCCAGCAGCTCAGGGAATGTTGGCACTGAAGCTTTCTTT CASSSGNVGTEAFF
NA 14 TRBJ2-1 TRBV11-1 NA TGTGCCAGCAGCTTAGCATCGCGGTTGGCTGAGCAGTTCTTC CASSLASRLAEQFF
NA 13 TRBJ1-1 TRBV27 NA TGTGCCAGCAGTAATTCCGGGGCGCGCGTAGCTTTCTTT CASSNSGARVAFF
NA 16 TRBJ1-1 TRBV11-3 NA TGTGCCAGCAGCTTAGATGGTAGGGGCGGAGGGACTGAAGCTTTCTTT CASSLDGRGGGTEAFF
NA 14 TRBJ2-7 TRBV5-1 NA TGCGCCAGCAGCTTGGGTTGGGGCACCTACGAGCAGTACTTC CASSLGWGTYEQYF
NA 12 TRBJ2-1 TRBV15 NA TGTGCCACCAGGGGGTATCGCAATGAGCAGTTCTTC CATRGYRNEQFF
NA 14 TRBJ1-1 TRBV6-2/TRBV6-3 NA TGTGCCAGCAGTAGTACAGGACTGAACACTGAAGCTTTCTTT CASSSTGLNTEAFF
NA 15 TRBJ2-1 TRBV6-5 NA TGTGCCGTCCATAGGGGCAGGGGATACTACAATGAGCAGTTCTTC CAVHRGRGYYNEQFF
TRBD1 14 TRBJ1-6 TRBV5-8 once TGTGCCAGCAGCCCGGACAGGGGAGCTTCACCCCTCCACTTT CASSPDRGASPLHF
NA 16 TRBJ2-2 TRBV29-1 once TGCAGCGCTGGGAAAGGGGAAGGGACTAACACCGGGGAGCTGTTTTTT CSAGKGEGTNTGELFF
TRBD1 14 TRBJ2-7 TRBV4-1 NA TGCGCCAGCAGCCAAGCATGGGACAGCAACGAGCAGTACTTC CASSQAWDSNEQYF
TRBD1 15 TRBJ1-5 TRBV6-5 NA TGTGCCAGCATCGCCCAAGACAGGGGAAATCAGCCCCAGCATTTT CASIAQDRGNQPQHF
NA 13 TRBJ1-1 TRBV14 NA TGTGCCAGCAGCCAAAACATCTACACTGAAGCTTTCTTT CASSQNIYTEAFF
NA 15 TRBJ2-2 TRBV5-1 NA TGCGCCAGCAAATCATCCGGACCGAACACCGGGGAGCTGTTTTTT CASKSSGPNTGELFF
NA 18 TRBJ2-7 TRBV4-3 NA TGCGCCAGCAGCCAAGCGGCCCCAGGGGATTCCACCCTCTACGAGCAGTACTTC CASSQAAPGDSTLYEQYF
TRBD2 17 TRBJ2-4 TRBV11-2 few TGTGCCAGCAGCTTACGGTATAGCGGGGTCGCCAAAAACATTCAGTACTTC CASSLRYSGVAKNIQYF